The TCR beta chain described here comes from a study of cytomegalovirus exposure and HLA in healthy donors. Amplification used 60 Vbeta primers and 13 Jbeta primers. Measured with immunoSEQ multiplex PCR; TCRdb has only the in-frame clones, and not every one. The sample has fewer than 120,000 clones; about three quarters are singletons. Germline CDR1 and CDR2: ENHRY and SYGVKD. Trimming stripped 4 bases from V and 1 base from J, with 23 bases between. The length of the CDR3 is 18 residues. This chain connects TRBV10-3 to TRBJ2-7, with D perhaps matching TRBD1 (5 bases). Sequencing input: PBMCs. This sequence was found in a woman aged 55 to 70 in good health and CMV-seropositive. CDR3 loop: CAISGPSPKQELSYEQYF. CDR3 bases: TGTGCCATCAGTGGCCCCTCGCCCAAACAGGAATTATCCTACGAGCAGTACTTC.